The rows below give T cell receptor beta chains drawn from one sample of a study of T cell repertoires in cytomegalovirus infection. TCRdb fed the reads into MiXCR, producing one record per CDR3 protein. The table records some 150,000 distinct CDR3 sequences, 25% to 35% of them present only once. These TCRs' antigens remain unknown. The sequenced sample was CD8+ T cells from cultured PBMCs, obtained from culture after CMV antigen stimulation. Receptors originate from a human donor in good health (CMV status not recorded). Some clones in this sample may be carry-over from other donors' samples. Each CDR3 is given with its conserved first and last residue. D genes are given only for firm matches. Clone size is shown for a subset of rows, as once, few, many or a class of expanded clone.

clone_size: few; v_call: TRBV7-9; j_call: TRBJ2-3; d_call: TRBD1; cdr3_aa: CASSLSSGGYTDTQYF; cdr3_nt: TGTGCCAGCAGCTTGAGCTCAGGGGGATACACAGATACGCAGTATTTT
clone_size: .; v_call: TRBV3-1; j_call: TRBJ1-1; d_call: .; cdr3_aa: CASRRTDGLNTEAFF; cdr3_nt: TGTGCCAGCAGACGTACTGACGGTCTGAACACTGAAGCTTTCTTT
clone_size: many; v_call: TRBV2; j_call: TRBJ2-5; d_call: TRBD2; cdr3_aa: CASNPSGGGYETQYF; cdr3_nt: TGTGCCAGCAATCCTAGCGGGGGGGGGTATGAGACCCAGTACTTC
clone_size: .; v_call: TRBV7-6; j_call: TRBJ2-3; d_call: .; cdr3_aa: CASSPLVGSDTQYF; cdr3_nt: TGTGCCAGCAGCCCTCTAGTGGGTTCAGATACGCAGTATTTT
clone_size: few; v_call: TRBV19; j_call: TRBJ2-1; d_call: TRBD2; cdr3_aa: CASSMLASGGAYNEQFF; cdr3_nt: TGTGCCAGTAGTATGCTGGCTAGCGGGGGGGCTTACAATGAGCAGTTCTTC
clone_size: .; v_call: TRBV7-9; j_call: TRBJ2-3; d_call: .; cdr3_aa: CASSTSGGGGHEYVDTQYF; cdr3_nt: TGTGCCAGCAGCACCAGCGGTGGAGGGGGCCACGAATACGTGGATACGCAGTATTTT
clone_size: few; v_call: TRBV6-5; j_call: TRBJ2-1; d_call: .; cdr3_aa: CASSYSGPYNEQFF; cdr3_nt: TGTGCCAGCAGTTACTCGGGCCCGTACAATGAGCAGTTCTTC
clone_size: few; v_call: TRBV12-3/TRBV12-4; j_call: TRBJ2-3; d_call: TRBD2; cdr3_aa: CASSLALAGAGSTQYF; cdr3_nt: TGTGCCAGCAGTTTGGCACTAGCGGGGGCCGGAAGCACGCAGTATTTT
clone_size: .; v_call: TRBV6-1; j_call: TRBJ2-7; d_call: .; cdr3_aa: CASSELSTVTANEQYF; cdr3_nt: TGTGCCAGCAGTGAACTTTCGACCGTGACTGCCAACGAGCAGTACTTC
clone_size: .; v_call: TRBV7-9; j_call: TRBJ2-7; d_call: .; cdr3_aa: CASSRDATRQYF; cdr3_nt: TGTGCCAGCAGCCGGGACGCAACTAGGCAGTACTTC
clone_size: .; v_call: TRBV27; j_call: TRBJ1-5; d_call: .; cdr3_aa: CASSYILGQPQHF; cdr3_nt: TGTGCCAGCAGTTACATCCTGGGACAGCCCCAGCATTTT
clone_size: few; v_call: TRBV4-1; j_call: TRBJ1-1; d_call: .; cdr3_aa: CASSQTENTEAFF; cdr3_nt: TGCGCCAGCAGCCAAACAGAGAACACTGAAGCTTTCTTT
clone_size: few; v_call: TRBV12-3/TRBV12-4; j_call: TRBJ2-2; d_call: TRBD1; cdr3_aa: CASSSTGETGELFF; cdr3_nt: TGTGCCAGCAGTTCTACAGGGGAAACCGGGGAGCTGTTTTTT
clone_size: many; v_call: TRBV27; j_call: TRBJ2-6; d_call: TRBD1; cdr3_aa: CASGDSSGANVLTF; cdr3_nt: TGTGCCAGCGGGGACAGCTCTGGGGCCAACGTCCTGACTTTC
clone_size: few; v_call: TRBV12-3/TRBV12-4; j_call: TRBJ2-3; d_call: .; cdr3_aa: CASSLVLSGFSTDTQYF; cdr3_nt: TGTGCCAGCAGTTTAGTTCTAAGCGGGTTTAGCACAGATACGCAGTATTTT
clone_size: .; v_call: TRBV4-2; j_call: TRBJ2-7; d_call: .; cdr3_aa: CASSQDLGSYEQYF; cdr3_nt: TGTGCCAGCAGCCAAGATTTGGGTTCCTACGAGCAGTACTTC
clone_size: many; v_call: TRBV14; j_call: TRBJ1-1; d_call: .; cdr3_aa: CASSQRAPGADTEAFF; cdr3_nt: TGTGCCAGCAGCCAAAGGGCCCCGGGGGCAGACACTGAAGCTTTCTTT
clone_size: .; v_call: TRBV4-3; j_call: TRBJ1-2; d_call: .; cdr3_aa: CASSQGYDYGYTF; cdr3_nt: TGCGCCAGCAGCCAAGGGTATGATTATGGCTACACCTTC
clone_size: .; v_call: TRBV12-3/TRBV12-4; j_call: TRBJ2-1; d_call: TRBD2; cdr3_aa: CASSSGRVTEQFF; cdr3_nt: TGTGCCAGCAGTTCCGGGAGGGTTACTGAGCAGTTCTTC
clone_size: few; v_call: TRBV7-9; j_call: TRBJ2-7; d_call: .; cdr3_aa: CASGQPTGTFYEQYF; cdr3_nt: TGTGCCAGCGGCCAACCGACAGGTACCTTCTACGAGCAGTACTTC
clone_size: .; v_call: TRBV6-2/TRBV6-3; j_call: TRBJ1-6; d_call: .; cdr3_aa: CASTPTAASNSPLHF; cdr3_nt: TGTGCCAGCACCCCAACGGCAGCATCCAATTCACCCCTCCACTTT
clone_size: few; v_call: TRBV4-1; j_call: TRBJ2-1; d_call: .; cdr3_aa: CASSQSDSYNEQFF; cdr3_nt: TGCGCCAGCAGCCAATCAGATTCCTACAATGAGCAGTTCTTC
clone_size: .; v_call: TRBV9; j_call: TRBJ2-3; d_call: TRBD2; cdr3_aa: CASSQGGGGARSTDTQYF; cdr3_nt: TGTGCCAGCAGCCAAGGAGGCGGGGGGGCCCGCAGCACAGATACGCAGTATTTT
clone_size: .; v_call: TRBV5-6; j_call: TRBJ2-7; d_call: TRBD2; cdr3_aa: CASSLGLAGSSYEQYF; cdr3_nt: TGTGCCAGCAGCTTGGGACTAGCGGGCAGCTCCTACGAGCAGTACTTC
clone_size: .; v_call: TRBV6-8; j_call: TRBJ2-2; d_call: .; cdr3_aa: CASSSDMGANTGELFF; cdr3_nt: TGTGCCAGCAGTTCCGACATGGGAGCGAACACCGGGGAGCTGTTTTTT
clone_size: few; v_call: TRBV7-9; j_call: TRBJ2-7; d_call: .; cdr3_aa: CASSPSTGLYEQYF; cdr3_nt: TGTGCCAGCAGCCCGTCAACAGGGTTGTACGAGCAGTACTTC
clone_size: few; v_call: TRBV7-6; j_call: TRBJ2-1; d_call: .; cdr3_aa: CASSHSDGSANEQFF; cdr3_nt: TGTGCCAGCAGCCACAGCGACGGTTCTGCAAATGAGCAGTTCTTC
clone_size: few; v_call: TRBV12-5; j_call: TRBJ1-3; d_call: .; cdr3_aa: CASGLGLTGNTIYF; cdr3_nt: TGTGCTAGTGGTTTGGGGCTTACTGGAAACACCATATATTTT
clone_size: .; v_call: TRBV12-5; j_call: TRBJ2-2; d_call: .; cdr3_aa: CASLRNRNTGELFF; cdr3_nt: TGTGCTTCCCTGAGGAACAGAAACACCGGGGAGCTGTTTTTT
clone_size: .; v_call: TRBV19; j_call: TRBJ2-3; d_call: TRBD2; cdr3_aa: CASSISGASTDTQYF; cdr3_nt: TGTGCCAGTAGTATAAGCGGGGCCAGCACAGATACGCAGTATTTT
clone_size: .; v_call: TRBV6-1; j_call: TRBJ2-3; d_call: TRBD2; cdr3_aa: CASSYSGGLNTDTQYF; cdr3_nt: TGTGCCAGCAGTTATAGCGGGGGGCTCAACACAGATACGCAGTATTTT
clone_size: many; v_call: TRBV7-6; j_call: TRBJ1-1; d_call: .; cdr3_aa: CASSRPPDSLNTEAFF; cdr3_nt: TGTGCCAGCAGCCGTCCCCCCGACAGCTTGAACACTGAAGCTTTCTTT
clone_size: .; v_call: TRBV2; j_call: TRBJ2-1; d_call: TRBD2; cdr3_aa: CASRLGLAGAREQFF; cdr3_nt: TGTGCCAGCCGCCTCGGGCTAGCGGGGGCGAGGGAGCAGTTCTTC
clone_size: .; v_call: TRBV11-2; j_call: TRBJ2-7; d_call: .; cdr3_aa: CASRATLYYEQYF; cdr3_nt: TGTGCCAGCAGGGCCACATTGTACTACGAGCAGTACTTC
clone_size: many; v_call: TRBV7-3; j_call: TRBJ2-1; d_call: TRBD2; cdr3_aa: CASSLEVSGMSSYNEQFF; cdr3_nt: TGTGCCAGCAGCTTAGAAGTTAGCGGGATGAGCTCCTACAATGAGCAGTTCTTC
clone_size: few; v_call: TRBV7-2; j_call: TRBJ2-1; d_call: .; cdr3_aa: CASSLSAVVSYYNEQFF; cdr3_nt: TGTGCCAGCAGCTTATCGGCGGTCGTGTCATACTACAATGAGCAGTTCTTC
clone_size: .; v_call: TRBV7-9; j_call: TRBJ1-1; d_call: .; cdr3_aa: CASSSIGTEAFF; cdr3_nt: TGTGCCAGCAGCTCGATAGGCACTGAAGCTTTCTTT
clone_size: .; v_call: TRBV4-1; j_call: TRBJ1-1; d_call: .; cdr3_aa: CASSQAGQGVTEAFF; cdr3_nt: TGCGCCAGCAGCCAAGCTGGGCAGGGTGTCACTGAAGCTTTCTTT
clone_size: .; v_call: TRBV14; j_call: TRBJ2-1; d_call: TRBD2; cdr3_aa: CASSPWGSGAYEQFF; cdr3_nt: TGTGCCAGCAGCCCCTGGGGTAGCGGGGCATATGAGCAGTTCTTC
clone_size: .; v_call: TRBV29-1; j_call: TRBJ1-2; d_call: .; cdr3_aa: CSVEQGLDGYTF; cdr3_nt: TGCAGCGTTGAGCAGGGGCTGGATGGCTACACCTTC
clone_size: .; v_call: TRBV5-6; j_call: TRBJ1-1; d_call: .; cdr3_aa: CASSLGAKSTEAFF; cdr3_nt: TGTGCCAGCAGCTTAGGGGCAAAATCCACTGAAGCTTTCTTT
clone_size: .; v_call: TRBV18; j_call: TRBJ1-1; d_call: .; cdr3_aa: CASSPTALGTEAFF; cdr3_nt: TGTGCCAGCTCACCGACGGCTCTCGGCACTGAAGCTTTCTTT
clone_size: few; v_call: TRBV13; j_call: TRBJ2-1; d_call: .; cdr3_aa: CASTRSSYNEQFF; cdr3_nt: TGTGCCAGCACCCGCTCCAGTTACAATGAGCAGTTCTTC
clone_size: few; v_call: TRBV12-3/TRBV12-4; j_call: TRBJ2-3; d_call: TRBD2; cdr3_aa: CASSPGVAGGPVTDTQYF; cdr3_nt: TGTGCCAGCAGTCCAGGGGTAGCGGGGGGCCCAGTGACAGATACGCAGTATTTT
clone_size: many; v_call: TRBV6-1; j_call: TRBJ2-4; d_call: TRBD2; cdr3_aa: CASSEAPGGGHIQYF; cdr3_nt: TGTGCCAGCAGTGAAGCCCCCGGGGGGGGCCACATTCAGTACTTC
clone_size: few; v_call: TRBV6-1; j_call: TRBJ1-4; d_call: .; cdr3_aa: CASSGGRDVHNEKLFF; cdr3_nt: TGTGCCAGCAGTGGCGGTCGGGACGTTCATAATGAAAAACTGTTTTTT
clone_size: .; v_call: TRBV5-1; j_call: TRBJ2-1; d_call: TRBD2; cdr3_aa: CASSSGTSGGGSYNEQFF; cdr3_nt: TGCGCCAGCAGCTCCGGGACTAGCGGGGGAGGCTCCTACAATGAGCAGTTCTTC
clone_size: few; v_call: TRBV6-1; j_call: TRBJ1-1; d_call: TRBD1; cdr3_aa: CASSELGQGVATEAFF; cdr3_nt: TGTGCCAGCAGTGAATTGGGACAGGGTGTAGCGACTGAAGCTTTCTTT
clone_size: many; v_call: TRBV6-1; j_call: TRBJ1-5; d_call: .; cdr3_aa: CASVDRKYSNQPQHF; cdr3_nt: TGTGCCAGCGTCGACAGAAAATATAGCAATCAGCCCCAGCATTTT
clone_size: once; v_call: TRBV19; j_call: TRBJ2-7; d_call: TRBD2; cdr3_aa: CASSIAGGPVEQYF; cdr3_nt: TGTGCCAGTAGTATAGCGGGGGGGCCGGTGGAGCAGTACTTC
clone_size: .; v_call: TRBV4-1; j_call: TRBJ2-1; d_call: .; cdr3_aa: CASSQDPGSYNEQFF; cdr3_nt: TGCGCCAGCAGCCAAGACCCAGGGAGCTACAATGAGCAGTTCTTC
clone_size: many; v_call: TRBV7-8; j_call: TRBJ1-4; d_call: .; cdr3_aa: CASSQVVGVREKLFF; cdr3_nt: TGTGCCAGCAGCCAAGTGGTGGGGGTACGGGAAAAACTGTTTTTT
clone_size: many; v_call: TRBV7-9; j_call: TRBJ2-7; d_call: TRBD1; cdr3_aa: CASSPPGQGSKEQYF; cdr3_nt: TGTGCCAGCAGCCCTCCGGGACAGGGTTCTAAAGAGCAGTACTTC
clone_size: .; v_call: TRBV30; j_call: TRBJ2-1; d_call: TRBD1; cdr3_aa: CAWSGDRGYNEQFF; cdr3_nt: TGTGCCTGGAGTGGGGACAGGGGGTACAATGAGCAGTTCTTC
clone_size: few; v_call: TRBV6-1; j_call: TRBJ1-1; d_call: .; cdr3_aa: CASSAKRIGTDTEAFF; cdr3_nt: TGTGCCAGCAGTGCGAAGCGCATCGGGACGGACACTGAAGCTTTCTTT
clone_size: .; v_call: TRBV10-3; j_call: TRBJ1-1; d_call: TRBD1; cdr3_aa: CAISQGQGRRRWNTEAFF; cdr3_nt: TGTGCCATCAGTCAGGGACAGGGGAGGAGGAGGTGGAACACTGAAGCTTTCTTT
clone_size: .; v_call: TRBV5-1; j_call: TRBJ2-7; d_call: .; cdr3_aa: CASRGANYEQYF; cdr3_nt: TGCGCCAGCAGAGGGGCCAACTACGAGCAGTACTTC
clone_size: many; v_call: TRBV29-1; j_call: TRBJ1-2; d_call: .; cdr3_aa: CSVEQTYGYTF; cdr3_nt: TGCAGCGTTGAACAGACCTATGGCTACACCTTC
clone_size: .; v_call: TRBV7-4; j_call: TRBJ2-7; d_call: TRBD1; cdr3_aa: CASSLAGGGPNEQYF; cdr3_nt: TGTGCCAGCAGTCTGGCAGGGGGCGGTCCCAACGAGCAGTACTTC
clone_size: medium-sized; v_call: TRBV24-1; j_call: TRBJ2-3; d_call: TRBD2; cdr3_aa: CATSPQAQGLAGASSTDTQYF; cdr3_nt: TGTGCCACCAGTCCACAGGCCCAGGGACTAGCGGGAGCCTCTAGCACAGATACGCAGTATTTT